The 5 T cell receptor beta chains given below trace back to one sample, sequenced in a study of TIL therapy for anti-PD-1-resistant metastatic lung cancer. The time point here: pre-treatment sample, taken before nivolumab and TIL therapy. The immunoSEQ assay was v3. Sequencing used immunoSEQ multiplex PCR; TCRdb keeps in-frame clones, though not all of them. The sample carries more than 20,000 clones, 60% to 85% recorded once. The sequenced sample was blood, obtained at baseline. These TCRs come from a person between 30 and 80 years old with non-small cell lung cancer.

This rearrangement joins TRBV7-3 to TRBJ2-1, with TRBD2 matching 15 bases. V lost 5 bases to trimming and J lost 9 bases; unmatched junction nucleotides: 5. The CDR3 is 15 amino acids. The germline V gene encodes CDR1 SGHTA and CDR2 FQGTGA. CDR3 amino acids: CASSRTSGGAIEQFF. CDR3 coding DNA: TGTGCCAGCAGCCGGACTAGCGGGGGGGCCATTGAGCAGTTCTTC.

By sample share, this clone is medium-sized (0.01 to 0.1%). The V gene is TRBV5-1, the J gene TRBJ2-3, with D hard to call. The CDR3 totals 12 residues. CDR1 SGHRS and CDR2 YFSETQ come from the germline V gene. Between the trimmed V and J ends, which lost 7 bases and 2 bases, there was a span of 8 bases. In DNA, the CDR3 is TGCGCCAGCCGGTGGGACACAGATACGCAGTATTTT. Its translation is CASRWDTDTQYF.

The rearrangement uses TRBV18 and TRBJ2-5; D uncertain. V lost 0 bases and J 4 bases, leaving 6 bases between the germline ends. There are 13 residues in the CDR3. CDR1 is KGHSH and CDR2 is LQKENI in the germline V gene. The CDR3 sequence is CASSPPASETQYF. The CDR3 DNA reads TGTGCCAGCTCACCACCAGCCTCAGAGACCCAGTACTTC.

This chain joins TRBV18 and TRBJ1-2; 8 bases agree with TRBD1. Germline CDR1 KGHSH, CDR2 LQKENI. V dropped 3 bases and J dropped 7; count of bases not matched to a gene: 19. The CDR3 runs 18 residues. CDR3 nucleotide sequence: TGTGCCAGCTCACCCACAATATCGCCGGACAGGGCAGGCGGTGGCTACACCTTC. It specifies CASSPTISPDRAGGGYTF.

The chain employs TRBV15 and TRBJ2-1; TRBD1 agrees at 7 bases. V shed 9 bases and J 0 bases; nucleotides not matched to a gene: 5. This CDR3 contains 14 residues. Germline-derived CDR1 and CDR2 are LNHNV and YYDKDF (reference sequence). The CDR3 sequence: CATRTGVSYNEQFF. The CDR3 nucleotides are TGTGCCACTCGAACAGGGGTCTCCTACAATGAGCAGTTCTTC.